The clone carrying this TCR beta chain was counted at least ten times. Its specificity is not known. The data were taken from a study of CD8 T cells in ankylosing spondylitis. Study-level results: For ankylosing spondylitis blood, a TCR beta motif of 8 or 9 highly homologous variants appeared characteristic. Reportedly, disease-linked clones are significantly enriched in ankylosing spondylitis patients' matched synovial fluid. Disease-linked clones bore a CD8+ phenotype, appearing relatively rarely in peripheral blood.

Using quantitative 5'-RACE with molecular barcodes, the authors made TCR beta libraries. TCRdb re-derived calls from the 5' RACE reads in MiXCR, one entry per CDR3 protein. The sample yields 400,000 to 450,000 distinct CDR3 sequences, roughly 18% seen once. Unmatched junction bases numbered 13, after V lost 2 bases and J lost 0 bases. This CDR3 is 18 amino acids long. CDR1 and CDR2 (germline): DFQATT, SNEGSKA (reference sequence). The source is a male donor with ankylosing spondylitis. This chain connects TRBV20-1 to TRBJ1-1; 9 positions match TRBD1. Source material: blood, either unsorted or a sorted T cell fraction (not recorded which). The CDR3 here is CSARRRLGTGYMNTEAFF. The CDR3 coding sequence is TGCAGTGCTAGACGACGATTAGGGACAGGGTACATGAACACTGAAGCTTTCTTT.